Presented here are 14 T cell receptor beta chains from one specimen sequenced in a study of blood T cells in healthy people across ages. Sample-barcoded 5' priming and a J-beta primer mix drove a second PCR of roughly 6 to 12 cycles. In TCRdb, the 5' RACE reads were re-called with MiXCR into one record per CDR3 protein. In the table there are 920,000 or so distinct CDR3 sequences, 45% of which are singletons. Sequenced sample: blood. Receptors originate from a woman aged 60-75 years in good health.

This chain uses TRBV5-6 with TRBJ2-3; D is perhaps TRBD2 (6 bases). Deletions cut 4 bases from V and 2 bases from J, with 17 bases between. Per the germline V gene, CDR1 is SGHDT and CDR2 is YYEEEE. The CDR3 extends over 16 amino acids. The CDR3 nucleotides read TGTGCCAGCAGCCGAGAGGGGAGGTCCATCACAGATACGCAGTATTTT. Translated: CASSREGRSITDTQYF.

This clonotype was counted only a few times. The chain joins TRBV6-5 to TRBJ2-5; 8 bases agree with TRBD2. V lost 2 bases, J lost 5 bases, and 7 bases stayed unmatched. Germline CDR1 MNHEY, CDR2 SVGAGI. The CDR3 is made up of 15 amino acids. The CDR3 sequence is CASSYLSGSGETQYF. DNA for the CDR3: TGTGCCAGCAGTTACCTCAGCGGGAGCGGGGAGACCCAGTACTTC.

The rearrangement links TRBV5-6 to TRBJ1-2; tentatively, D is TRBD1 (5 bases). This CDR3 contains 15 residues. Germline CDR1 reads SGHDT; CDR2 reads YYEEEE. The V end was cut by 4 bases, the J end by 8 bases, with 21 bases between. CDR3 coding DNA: TGTGCCAGCAGCCCGCAGGTAGGGGCTCTAGGCGGCTACACCTTC. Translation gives CASSPQVGALGGYTF.

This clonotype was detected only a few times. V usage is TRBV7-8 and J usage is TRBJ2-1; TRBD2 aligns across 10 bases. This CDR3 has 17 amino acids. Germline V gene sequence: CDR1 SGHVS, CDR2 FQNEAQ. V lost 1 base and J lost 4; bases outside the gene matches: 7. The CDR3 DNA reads TGTGCCAGCAGCTTAGAGGCGACTAGCGGGCCATACAATGAGCAGTTCTTC. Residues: CASSLEATSGPYNEQFF.

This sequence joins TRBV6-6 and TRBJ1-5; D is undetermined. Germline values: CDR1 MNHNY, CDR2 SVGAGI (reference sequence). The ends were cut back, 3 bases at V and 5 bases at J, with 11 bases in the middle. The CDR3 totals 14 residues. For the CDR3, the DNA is TGTGCCAGCAGTTATTCCCGGGCTGATCAGCCCCAGCATTTT. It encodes CASSYSRADQPQHF.

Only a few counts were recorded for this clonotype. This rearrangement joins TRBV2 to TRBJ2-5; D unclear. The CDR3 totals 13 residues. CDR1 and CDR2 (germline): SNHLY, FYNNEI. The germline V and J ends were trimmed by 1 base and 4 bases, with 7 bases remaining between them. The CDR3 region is CASSEEQVETQYF. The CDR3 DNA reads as TGTGCCAGCAGTGAAGAGCAGGTAGAGACCCAGTACTTC. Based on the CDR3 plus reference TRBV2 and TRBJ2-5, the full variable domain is EPEVTQTPSHQVTQMGQEVILRCVPISNHLYFYWYRQILGQKVEFLVSFYNNEISEKSEIFDDQFSVERPDGSNFTLKIRSTKLEDSAMYFCASSEEQVETQYFGPGTRLLVL.

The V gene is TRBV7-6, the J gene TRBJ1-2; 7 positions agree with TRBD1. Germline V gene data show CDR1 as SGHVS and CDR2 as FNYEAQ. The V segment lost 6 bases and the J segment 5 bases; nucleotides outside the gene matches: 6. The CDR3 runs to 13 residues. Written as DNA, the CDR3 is TGTGCCAGCAGTTACGACAGGGAATATGGCTACACCTTC. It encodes CASSYDREYGYTF.

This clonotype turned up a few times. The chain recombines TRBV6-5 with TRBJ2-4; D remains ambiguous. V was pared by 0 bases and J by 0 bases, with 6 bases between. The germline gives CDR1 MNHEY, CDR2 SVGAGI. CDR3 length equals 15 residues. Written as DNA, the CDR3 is TGTGCCAGCAGTTACTCAGAGCTAGCCAAAAACATTCAGTACTTC. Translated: CASSYSELAKNIQYF.

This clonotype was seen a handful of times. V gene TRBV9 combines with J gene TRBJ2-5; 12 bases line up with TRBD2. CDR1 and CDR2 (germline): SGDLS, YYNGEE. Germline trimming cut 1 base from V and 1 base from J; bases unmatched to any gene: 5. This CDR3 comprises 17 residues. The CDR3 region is CASSVSGLAGLQETQYF. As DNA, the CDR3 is TGTGCCAGCAGCGTATCAGGACTAGCGGGGCTCCAAGAGACCCAGTACTTC.

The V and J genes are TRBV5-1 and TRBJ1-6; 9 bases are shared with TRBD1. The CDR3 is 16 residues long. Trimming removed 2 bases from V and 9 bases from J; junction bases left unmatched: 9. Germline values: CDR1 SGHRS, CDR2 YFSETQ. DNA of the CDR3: TGCGCCAGCAGCTTCGTGCCGGGACAGGGAAGTTCACCCCTCCACTTT. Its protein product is CASSFVPGQGSSPLHF. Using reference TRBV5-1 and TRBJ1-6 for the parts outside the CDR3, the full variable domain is KAGVTQTPRYLIKTRGQQVTLSCSPISGHRSVSWYQQTPGQGLQFLFEYFSETQRNKGNFPGRFSGRQFSNSRSEMNVSTLELGDSALYLCASSFVPGQGSSPLHFGNGTRLTVT.

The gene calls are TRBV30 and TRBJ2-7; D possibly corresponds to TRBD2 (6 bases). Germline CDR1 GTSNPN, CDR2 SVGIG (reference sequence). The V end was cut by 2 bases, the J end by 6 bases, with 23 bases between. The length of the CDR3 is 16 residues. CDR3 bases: TGTGCCTGGAGTTCGAACCCGGGACTCGCAGCTACCGAGCAGTACTTC. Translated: CAWSSNPGLAATEQYF.

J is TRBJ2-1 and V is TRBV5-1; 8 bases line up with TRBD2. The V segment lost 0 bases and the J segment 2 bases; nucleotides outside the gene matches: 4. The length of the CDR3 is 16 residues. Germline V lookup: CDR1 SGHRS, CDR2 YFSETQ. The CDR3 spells CASSLGGTRAYNEQFF. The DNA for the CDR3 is TGCGCCAGCAGCTTGGGTGGGACTAGGGCCTACAATGAGCAGTTCTTC. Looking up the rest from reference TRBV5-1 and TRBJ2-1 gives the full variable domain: KAGVTQTPRYLIKTRGQQVTLSCSPISGHRSVSWYQQTPGQGLQFLFEYFSETQRNKGNFPGRFSGRQFSNSRSEMNVSTLELGDSALYLCASSLGGTRAYNEQFFGPGTRLTVL.

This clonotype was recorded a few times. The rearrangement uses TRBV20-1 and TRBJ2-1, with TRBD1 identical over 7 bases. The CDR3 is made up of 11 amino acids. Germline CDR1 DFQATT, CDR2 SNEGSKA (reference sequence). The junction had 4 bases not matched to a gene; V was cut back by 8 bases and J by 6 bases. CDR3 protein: CSNRQGNEQFF. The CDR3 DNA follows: TGCAGTAACCGACAGGGCAATGAGCAGTTCTTC.

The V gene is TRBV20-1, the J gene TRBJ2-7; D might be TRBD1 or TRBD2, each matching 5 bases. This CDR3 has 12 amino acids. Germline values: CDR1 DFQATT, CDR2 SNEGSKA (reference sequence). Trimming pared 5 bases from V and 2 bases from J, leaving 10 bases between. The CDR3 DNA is TGCAGTGCTGGGGGAATAGCCTACGAGCAGTACTTC. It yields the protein CSAGGIAYEQYF.